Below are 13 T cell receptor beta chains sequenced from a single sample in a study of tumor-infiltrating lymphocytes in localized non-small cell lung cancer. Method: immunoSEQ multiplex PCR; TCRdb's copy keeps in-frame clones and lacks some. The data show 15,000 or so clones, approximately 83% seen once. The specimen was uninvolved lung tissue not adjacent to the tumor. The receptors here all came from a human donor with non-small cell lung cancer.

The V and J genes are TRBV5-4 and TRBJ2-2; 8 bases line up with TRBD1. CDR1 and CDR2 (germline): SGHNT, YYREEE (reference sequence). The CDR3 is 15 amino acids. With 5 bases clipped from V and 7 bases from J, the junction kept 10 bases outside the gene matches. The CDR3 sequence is CASRMGRGPVGELFF. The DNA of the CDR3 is TGTGCCAGCAGGATGGGCAGGGGGCCCGTCGGGGAGCTGTTTTTT.

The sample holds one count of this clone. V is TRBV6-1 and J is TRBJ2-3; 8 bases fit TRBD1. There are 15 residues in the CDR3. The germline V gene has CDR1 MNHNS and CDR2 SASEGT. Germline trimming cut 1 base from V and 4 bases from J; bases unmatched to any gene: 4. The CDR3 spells CASSEGTGRPDTQYF. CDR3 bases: TGTGCCAGCAGTGAAGGGACAGGGCGCCCAGATACGCAGTATTTT.

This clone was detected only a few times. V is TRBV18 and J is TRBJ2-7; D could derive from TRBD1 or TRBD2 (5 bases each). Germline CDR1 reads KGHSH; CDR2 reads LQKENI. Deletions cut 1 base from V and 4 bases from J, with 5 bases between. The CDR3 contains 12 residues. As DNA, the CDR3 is TGTGCCAGCTCACCACGGGGGTACGAGCAGTACTTC. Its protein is CASSPRGYEQYF.

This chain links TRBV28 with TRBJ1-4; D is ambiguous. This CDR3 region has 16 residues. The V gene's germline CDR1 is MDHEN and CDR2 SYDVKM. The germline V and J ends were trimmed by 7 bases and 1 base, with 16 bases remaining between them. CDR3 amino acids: CASTRPSGKTNEKLFF. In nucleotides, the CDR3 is TGTGCCAGCACTCGACCCTCTGGGAAAACTAATGAAAAACTGTTTTTT.

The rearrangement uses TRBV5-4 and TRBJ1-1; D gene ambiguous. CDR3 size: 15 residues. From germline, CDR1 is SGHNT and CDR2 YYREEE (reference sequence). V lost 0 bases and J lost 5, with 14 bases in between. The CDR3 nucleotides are TGTGCCAGCAGCTTGGGGGGTGCAAGTTGGACTGAAGCTTTCTTT. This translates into CASSLGGASWTEAFF.

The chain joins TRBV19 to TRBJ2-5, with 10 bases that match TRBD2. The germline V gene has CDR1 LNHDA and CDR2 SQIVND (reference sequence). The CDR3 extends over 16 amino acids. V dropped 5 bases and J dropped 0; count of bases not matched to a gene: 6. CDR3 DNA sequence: TGTGCCAGTAGTGTGGGGCTAGCGGGGGACCAAGAGACCCAGTACTTC. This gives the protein CASSVGLAGDQETQYF. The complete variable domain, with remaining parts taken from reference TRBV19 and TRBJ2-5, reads DGGITQSPKYLFRKEGQNVTLSCEQNLNHDAMYWYRQDPGQGLRLIYYSQIVNDFQKGDIAEGYSVSREKKESFPLTVTSAQKNPTAFYLCASSVGLAGDQETQYFGPGTRLLVL.

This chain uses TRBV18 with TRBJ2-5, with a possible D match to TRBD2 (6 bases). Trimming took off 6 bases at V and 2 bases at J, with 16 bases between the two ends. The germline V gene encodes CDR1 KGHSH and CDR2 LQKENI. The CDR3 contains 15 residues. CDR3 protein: CASSPSRAGQETQYF. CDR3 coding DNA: TGTGCCAGCTCCCCCTCGAGGGCGGGACAAGAGACCCAGTACTTC.

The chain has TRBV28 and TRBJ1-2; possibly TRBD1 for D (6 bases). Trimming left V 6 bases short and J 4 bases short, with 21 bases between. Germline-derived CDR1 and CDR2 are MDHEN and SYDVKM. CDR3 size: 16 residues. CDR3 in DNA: TGTGCCAGCAGCCCAACAGGGATAGGGTCTAGCTATGGCTACACCTTC. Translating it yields CASSPTGIGSSYGYTF.

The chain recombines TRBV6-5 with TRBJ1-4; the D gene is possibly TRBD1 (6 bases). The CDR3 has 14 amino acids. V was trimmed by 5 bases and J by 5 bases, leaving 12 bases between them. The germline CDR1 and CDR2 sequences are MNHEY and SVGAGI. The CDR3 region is CASSNGGANEKLFF. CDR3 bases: TGTGCCAGCAGTAACGGGGGGGCCAATGAAAAACTGTTTTTT.

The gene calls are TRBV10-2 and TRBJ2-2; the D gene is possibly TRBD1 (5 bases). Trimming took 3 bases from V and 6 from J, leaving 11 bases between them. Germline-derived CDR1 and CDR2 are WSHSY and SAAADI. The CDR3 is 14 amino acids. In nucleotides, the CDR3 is TGCGCCAGCAGTGATCAGGGAAGGTCCGGGGAGCTGTTTTTT. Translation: CASSDQGRSGELFF.

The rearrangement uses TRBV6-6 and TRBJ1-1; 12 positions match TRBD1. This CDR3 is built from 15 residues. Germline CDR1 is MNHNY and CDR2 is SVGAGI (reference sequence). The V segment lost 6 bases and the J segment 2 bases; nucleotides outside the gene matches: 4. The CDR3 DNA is TGTGCCAGCAGGCCGGGACAGGGGGCTAACACTGAAGCTTTCTTT. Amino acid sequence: CASRPGQGANTEAFF.

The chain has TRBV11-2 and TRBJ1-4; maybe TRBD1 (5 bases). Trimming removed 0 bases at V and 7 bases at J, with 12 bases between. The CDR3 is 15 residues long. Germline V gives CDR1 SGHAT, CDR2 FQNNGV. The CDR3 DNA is TGTGCCAGCAGCTTAGACGGAAACCAGGGTGAAAAACTGTTTTTT. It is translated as CASSLDGNQGEKLFF.

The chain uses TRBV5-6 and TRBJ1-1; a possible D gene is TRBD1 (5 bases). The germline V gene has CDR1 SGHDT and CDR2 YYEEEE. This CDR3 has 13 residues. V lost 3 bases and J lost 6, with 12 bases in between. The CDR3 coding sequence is TGTGCCAGCAGCTCTTATGGGGCGGCTGAAGCTTTCTTT. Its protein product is CASSSYGAAEAFF.